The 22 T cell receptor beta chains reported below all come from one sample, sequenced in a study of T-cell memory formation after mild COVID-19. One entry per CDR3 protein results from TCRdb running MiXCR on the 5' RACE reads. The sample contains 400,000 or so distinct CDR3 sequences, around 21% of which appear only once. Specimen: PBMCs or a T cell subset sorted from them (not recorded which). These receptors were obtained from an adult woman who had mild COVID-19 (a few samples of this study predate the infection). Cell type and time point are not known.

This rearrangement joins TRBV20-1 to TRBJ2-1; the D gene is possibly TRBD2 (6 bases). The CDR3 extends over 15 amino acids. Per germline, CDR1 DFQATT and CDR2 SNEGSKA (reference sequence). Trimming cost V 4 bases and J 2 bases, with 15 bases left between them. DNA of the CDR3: TGCAGTGCTAAAAGTGGACTACAGACCTACAATGAGCAGTTCTTC. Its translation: CSAKSGLQTYNEQFF.

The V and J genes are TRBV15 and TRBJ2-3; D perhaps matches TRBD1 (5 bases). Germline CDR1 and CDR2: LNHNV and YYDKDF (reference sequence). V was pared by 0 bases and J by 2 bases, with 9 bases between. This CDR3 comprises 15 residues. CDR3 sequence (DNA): TGTGCCACCAGCAGAGATCGACAGCCCACAGATACGCAGTATTTT. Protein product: CATSRDRQPTDTQYF.

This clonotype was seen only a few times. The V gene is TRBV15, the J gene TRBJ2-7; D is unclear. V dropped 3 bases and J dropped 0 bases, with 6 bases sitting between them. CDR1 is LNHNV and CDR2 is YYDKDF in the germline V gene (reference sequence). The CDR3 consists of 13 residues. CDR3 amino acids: CATSSKVSYEQYF. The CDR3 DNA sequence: TGTGCCACCAGCAGTAAGGTCTCCTACGAGCAGTACTTC. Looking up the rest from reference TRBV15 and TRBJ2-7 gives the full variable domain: DAMVIQNPRYQVTQFGKPVTLSCSQTLNHNVMYWYQQKSSQAPKLLFHYYDKDFNNEADTPDNFQSRRPNTSFCFLDIRSPGLGDTAMYLCATSSKVSYEQYFGPGTRLTVT.

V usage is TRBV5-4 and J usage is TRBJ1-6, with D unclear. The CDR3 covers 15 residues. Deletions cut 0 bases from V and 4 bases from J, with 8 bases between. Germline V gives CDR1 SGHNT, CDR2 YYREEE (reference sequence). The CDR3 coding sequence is TGTGCCAGCAGCTTGGGAGGCCTTTATAATTCACCCCTCCACTTT. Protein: CASSLGGLYNSPLHF.

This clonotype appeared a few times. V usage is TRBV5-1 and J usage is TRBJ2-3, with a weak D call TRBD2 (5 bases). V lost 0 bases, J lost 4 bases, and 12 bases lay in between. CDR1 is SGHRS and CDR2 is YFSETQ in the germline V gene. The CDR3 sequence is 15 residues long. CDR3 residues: CASSLASAGSDTQYF. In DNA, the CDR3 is TGCGCCAGCAGCTTGGCCTCGGCGGGTTCAGATACGCAGTATTTT.

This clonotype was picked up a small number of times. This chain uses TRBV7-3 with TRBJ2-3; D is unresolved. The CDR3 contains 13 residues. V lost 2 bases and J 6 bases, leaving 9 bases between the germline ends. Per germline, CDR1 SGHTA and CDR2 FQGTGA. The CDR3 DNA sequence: TGTGCCAGCAGCTTAGTGTCCCCCGATACGCAGTATTTT. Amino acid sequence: CASSLVSPDTQYF.

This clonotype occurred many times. CDR3 DNA: TGTGCCAGCAGCTGGGACAGGGCGAACACCGGGGAGCTGTTTTTT. This gives the protein CASSWDRANTGELFF. The gene calls are TRBV7-9 and TRBJ2-2; 9 bases align to TRBD1. The CDR3 extends over 15 amino acids. Germline V gene sequence: CDR1 SEHNR, CDR2 FQNEAQ (reference sequence). The V segment lost 4 bases and the J segment 0 bases; nucleotides outside the gene matches: 0.

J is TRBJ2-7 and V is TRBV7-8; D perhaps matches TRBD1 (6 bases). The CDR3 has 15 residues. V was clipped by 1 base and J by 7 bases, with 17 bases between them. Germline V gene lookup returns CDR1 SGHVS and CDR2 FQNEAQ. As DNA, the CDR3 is TGTGCCAGCAGCTTAGAAGGGTTACAGGGCCGGGAGCAGTACTTC. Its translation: CASSLEGLQGREQYF.

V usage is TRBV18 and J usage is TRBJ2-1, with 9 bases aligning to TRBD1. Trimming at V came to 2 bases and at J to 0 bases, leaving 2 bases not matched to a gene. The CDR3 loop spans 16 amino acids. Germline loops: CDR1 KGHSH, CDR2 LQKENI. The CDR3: CASSPGTGYSYNEQFF. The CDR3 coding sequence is TGTGCCAGCTCACCAGGGACAGGGTACTCCTACAATGAGCAGTTCTTC.

The CDR3 sequence is CASSLGRGDTEAFF. The CDR3 nucleotides are TGTGCCAGCAGCTTAGGCAGGGGTGACACTGAAGCTTTCTTT. The chain uses TRBV7-6 and TRBJ1-1; D may be TRBD1 (6 bases). V lost 1 base to trimming and J lost 3 bases, with 9 bases between them. CDR1 is SGHVS, CDR2 FNYEAQ, per germline. This CDR3 has 14 amino acids.

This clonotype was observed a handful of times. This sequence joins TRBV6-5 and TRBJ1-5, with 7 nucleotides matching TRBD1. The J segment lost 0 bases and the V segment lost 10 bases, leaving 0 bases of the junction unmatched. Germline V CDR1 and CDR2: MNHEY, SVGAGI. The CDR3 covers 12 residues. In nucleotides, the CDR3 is TGTGCCACAGGGGGTAGCAATCAGCCCCAGCATTTT. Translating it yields CATGGSNQPQHF.

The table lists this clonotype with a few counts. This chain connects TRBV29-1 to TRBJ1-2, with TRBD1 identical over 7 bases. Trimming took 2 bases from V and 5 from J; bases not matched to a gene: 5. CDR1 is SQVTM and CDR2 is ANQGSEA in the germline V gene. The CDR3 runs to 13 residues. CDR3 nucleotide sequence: TGCAGCGTTGAAACAGGGGCCATATATGGCTACACCTTC. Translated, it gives CSVETGAIYGYTF. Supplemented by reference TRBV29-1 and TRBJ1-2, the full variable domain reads SAVISQKPSRDICQRGTSLTIQCQVDSQVTMMFWYRQQPGQSLTLIATANQGSEATYESGFVIDKFPISRPNLTFSTLTVSNMSPEDSSIYLCSVETGAIYGYTFGSGTRLTVV.

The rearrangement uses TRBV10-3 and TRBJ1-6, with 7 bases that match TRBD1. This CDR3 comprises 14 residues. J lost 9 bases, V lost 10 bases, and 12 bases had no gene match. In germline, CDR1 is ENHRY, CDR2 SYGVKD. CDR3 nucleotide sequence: TGTGCCACCTCCCCGAAGGGACAGTTTTCACCCCTCCACTTT. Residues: CATSPKGQFSPLHF.

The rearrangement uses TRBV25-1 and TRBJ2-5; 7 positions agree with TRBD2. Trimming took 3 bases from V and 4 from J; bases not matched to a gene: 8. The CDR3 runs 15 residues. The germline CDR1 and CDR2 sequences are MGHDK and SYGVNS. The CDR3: CASSDQAGWGETQYF. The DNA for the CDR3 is TGTGCCAGCAGTGACCAAGCGGGATGGGGAGAGACCCAGTACTTC.

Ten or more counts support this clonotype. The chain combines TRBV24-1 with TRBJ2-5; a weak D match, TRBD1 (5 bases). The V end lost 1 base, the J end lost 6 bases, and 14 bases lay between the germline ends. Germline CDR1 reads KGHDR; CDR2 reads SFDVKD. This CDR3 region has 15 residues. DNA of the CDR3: TGTGCCACCAGTGATTTTGGCCAGGGTGGTAAGACCCAGTACTTC. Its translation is CATSDFGQGGKTQYF.

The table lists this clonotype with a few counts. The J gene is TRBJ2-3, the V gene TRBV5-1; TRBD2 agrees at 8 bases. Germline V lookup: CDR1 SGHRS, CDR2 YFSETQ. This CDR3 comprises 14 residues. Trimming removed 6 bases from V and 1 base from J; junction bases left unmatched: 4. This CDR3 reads CASKTAGGTDTQYF. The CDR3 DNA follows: TGCGCCAGCAAAACAGCGGGGGGCACAGATACGCAGTATTTT.

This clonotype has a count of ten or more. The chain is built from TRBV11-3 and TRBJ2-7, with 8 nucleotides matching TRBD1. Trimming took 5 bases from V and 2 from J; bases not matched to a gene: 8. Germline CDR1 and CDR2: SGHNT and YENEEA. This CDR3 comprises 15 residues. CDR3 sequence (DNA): TGTGCCAGCAGCGGACAGGGTCCGAGGACCTACGAGCAGTACTTC. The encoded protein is CASSGQGPRTYEQYF.

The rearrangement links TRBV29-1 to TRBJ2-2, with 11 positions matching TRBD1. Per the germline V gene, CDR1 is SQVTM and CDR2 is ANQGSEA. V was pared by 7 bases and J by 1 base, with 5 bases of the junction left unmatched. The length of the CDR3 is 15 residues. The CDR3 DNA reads TGCAGCGCCCCGGGACAGGGGGGGAACACCGGGGAGCTGTTTTTT. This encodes CSAPGQGGNTGELFF.

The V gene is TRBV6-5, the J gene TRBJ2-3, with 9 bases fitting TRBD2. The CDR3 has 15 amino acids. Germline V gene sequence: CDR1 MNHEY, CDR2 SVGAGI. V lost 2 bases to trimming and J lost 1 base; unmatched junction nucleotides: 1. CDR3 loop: CASSYGTSRTDTQYF. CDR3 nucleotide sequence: TGTGCCAGCAGTTACGGGACTAGCCGCACAGATACGCAGTATTTT.

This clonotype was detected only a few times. The CDR3 here is CSVEDRGDYNEQFF. For the CDR3, the DNA is TGCAGCGTAGAGGACAGGGGGGACTACAATGAGCAGTTCTTC. The rearrangement links TRBV29-1 to TRBJ2-1; 10 nucleotides line up with TRBD1. Looked up from germline, CDR1 is SQVTM and CDR2 is ANQGSEA. The length of the CDR3 is 14 residues. V trimming: 6 bases; J trimming: 3 bases; junction bases outside the gene matches: 5.

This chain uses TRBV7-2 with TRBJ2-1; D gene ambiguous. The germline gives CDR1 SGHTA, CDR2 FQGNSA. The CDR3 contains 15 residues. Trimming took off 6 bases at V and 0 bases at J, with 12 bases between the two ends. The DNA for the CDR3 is TGTGCCAGCAGATCGACTCTTAGCTCCTACAATGAGCAGTTCTTC. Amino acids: CASRSTLSSYNEQFF. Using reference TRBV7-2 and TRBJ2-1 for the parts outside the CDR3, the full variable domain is GAGVSQSPSNKVTEKGKDVELRCDPISGHTALYWYRQSLGQGLEFLIYFQGNSAPDKSGLPSDRFSAERTGGSVSTLTIQRTQQEDSAVYLCASRSTLSSYNEQFFGPGTRLTVL.

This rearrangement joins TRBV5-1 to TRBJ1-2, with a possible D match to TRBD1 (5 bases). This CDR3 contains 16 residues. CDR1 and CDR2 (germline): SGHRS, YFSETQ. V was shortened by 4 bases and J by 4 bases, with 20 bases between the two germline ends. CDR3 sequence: CASSTDQGGRSYGYTF. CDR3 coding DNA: TGCGCCAGCAGCACGGACCAGGGTGGGAGGTCCTATGGCTACACCTTC. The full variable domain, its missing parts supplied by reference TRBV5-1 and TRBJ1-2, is KAGVTQTPRYLIKTRGQQVTLSCSPISGHRSVSWYQQTPGQGLQFLFEYFSETQRNKGNFPGRFSGRQFSNSRSEMNVSTLELGDSALYLCASSTDQGGRSYGYTFGSGTRLTVV.